These 11 T cell receptor beta chains originate from one sample sequenced in a study of PD-1 blockade in classical Hodgkin lymphoma. All trial patients relapsed after autologous stem cell transplantation. This table comes from immunoSEQ multiplex PCR, and its TCRdb copy is limited to in-frame clones, with some not included. The sample has some 100,000 clones; approximately 90% are singletons. The starting material was peripheral blood mononuclear cells (PBMCs), obtained before the second cycle of nivolumab. The source of these receptors is a human donor with classical Hodgkin lymphoma.

The chain's CDR3 is CASRPDRFSFQPQHF. CDR3 DNA sequence: TGTGCCAGCAGACCGGACAGGTTCAGTTTTCAGCCCCAGCATTTT. The V gene is TRBV2, the J gene TRBJ1-5; 7 bases match TRBD1. CDR1 is SNHLY, CDR2 FYNNEI, per germline. The V segment lost 6 bases and the J segment 6 bases; nucleotides outside the gene matches: 11. The CDR3 is 15 amino acids.

V usage is TRBV25-1 and J usage is TRBJ2-1, with 9 bases that match TRBD1. The J segment lost 4 bases and the V segment lost 2 bases, leaving 3 bases of the junction unmatched. From germline, CDR1 is MGHDK and CDR2 SYGVNS. CDR3 length: 15 amino acids. CDR3 residues: CASSEGTGIYNEQFF. The CDR3 DNA reads as TGTGCCAGCAGTGAAGGGACAGGGATTTACAATGAGCAGTTCTTC.

This clone appeared a single time. V is TRBV4-1 and J is TRBJ2-3; D is uncertain. V was shortened by 0 bases and J by 2 bases, with 9 bases between the two germline ends. Germline V gene sequence: CDR1 MGHRA, CDR2 YSYEKL. There are 15 residues in the CDR3. In DNA form, the CDR3 reads TGCGCCAGCAGCCAAGATGTCAGGTACACAGATACGCAGTATTTT. As protein: CASSQDVRYTDTQYF.

The rearrangement uses TRBV6-5 and TRBJ2-7; a weak D match, TRBD2 (5 bases). CDR3 length: 13 residues. Trimming shortened V by 2 bases and J by 1 base, and 6 bases separated the two germline ends. Looked up from germline, CDR1 is MNHEY and CDR2 is SVGAGI. CDR3 in DNA: TGTGCCAGCAGTTACGAGGGTTCCTACGAGCAGTACTTC. It specifies CASSYEGSYEQYF.

The chain is built from TRBV7-9 and TRBJ2-3, with D perhaps matching TRBD2 (7 bases). The germline V gene encodes CDR1 SEHNR and CDR2 FQNEAQ (reference sequence). V gave up 3 bases and J gave up 9 bases, with 19 bases separating them. The CDR3 runs to 15 residues. The CDR3 here is CASSFGGLMTNTQYF. CDR3 nucleotide sequence: TGTGCCAGCAGCTTCGGGGGGCTTATGACGAACACGCAGTATTTT.

The CDR3 loop is CASSLGPGGVNGYTF. CDR3 bases: TGTGCCAGCAGCTTAGGTCCCGGGGGTGTCAATGGCTACACCTTC. The rearrangement uses TRBV7-9 and TRBJ1-2; a weak D match, TRBD1 (5 bases). This CDR3 is built from 15 residues. In germline, CDR1 is SEHNR, CDR2 FQNEAQ (reference sequence). V lost 1 base, J lost 6 bases, and 15 bases lay in between.

The rearrangement links TRBV18 to TRBJ2-7; no definite D call. Germline V gives CDR1 KGHSH, CDR2 LQKENI. This CDR3 has 16 amino acids. V gave up 6 bases and J gave up 4 bases, with 22 bases separating them. For the CDR3, the DNA is TGTGCCAGCTCCCCAGCCCGGGTGGCGTACGGTTACGAGCAGTACTTC. This codes for CASSPARVAYGYEQYF. Complete variable domain (other parts from reference TRBV18 and TRBJ2-7): NAGVMQNPRHLVRRRGQEARLRCSPMKGHSHVYWYRQLPEEGLKFMVYLQKENIIDESGMPKERFSAEFPKEGPSILRIQQVVRGDSAAYFCASSPARVAYGYEQYFGPGTRLTVT.

The V call is TRBV4-2, the J call TRBJ1-5; TRBD1 matches 7 bases. V was pared by 4 bases and J by 2 bases, with 2 bases of the junction left unmatched. From germline, CDR1 is LGHNA and CDR2 YNFKEQ. CDR3 length: 14 amino acids. CDR3 DNA sequence: TGTGCCAGCAGCCTAACAGGGGGCAATCAGCCCCAGCATTTT. Residues: CASSLTGGNQPQHF.

The gene calls are TRBV27 and TRBJ2-2, with 11 bases identical to TRBD2. This CDR3 has 16 amino acids. The V gene's germline CDR1 is MNHEY and CDR2 SMNVEV (reference sequence). Germline trimming cut 6 bases from V and 4 bases from J; bases unmatched to any gene: 7. CDR3 sequence reads: CASRNTGTSGTGELFF. The CDR3 bases are TGTGCCAGCAGGAACACCGGGACTAGCGGCACCGGGGAGCTGTTTTTT.

V usage is TRBV7-2 and J usage is TRBJ2-1; 7 nucleotides align to TRBD2. Germline values: CDR1 SGHTA, CDR2 FQGNSA. The V gene end was trimmed by 5 bases and the J gene end by 0 bases; junction bases not matched to a gene: 7. There are 16 residues in the CDR3. CDR3 in DNA: TGTGCCAGCAGCCGTAATAGCGGGTTCTCCTACAATGAGCAGTTCTTC. The encoded protein is CASSRNSGFSYNEQFF. The whole variable domain, filled in from reference TRBV7-2 and TRBJ2-1, reads GAGVSQSPSNKVTEKGKDVELRCDPISGHTALYWYRQSLGQGLEFLIYFQGNSAPDKSGLPSDRFSAERTGGSVSTLTIQRTQQEDSAVYLCASSRNSGFSYNEQFFGPGTRLTVL.

This clone has a handful of counts. The chain employs TRBV5-1 and TRBJ1-1; 10 bases agree with TRBD1. This CDR3 has 15 residues. Germline CDR1 SGHRS, CDR2 YFSETQ. V was clipped by 4 bases and J by 4 bases; unmatched bases: 7. This CDR3 is CASSQTGGDVTEAFF. In DNA, the CDR3 is TGCGCCAGCAGCCAGACAGGGGGCGACGTCACTGAAGCTTTCTTT.